Each of the 31 T cell receptor beta chains below was sequenced from the same sample in a study of long-term antiretroviral therapy in people with HIV. Running of the v3.0 immunoSEQ assay took place at survey level. TCRdb's copy holds only in-frame clones and misses some; the assay was immunoSEQ multiplex PCR. The sample records about 18,000 clones, 90% to 95% being singletons. The sequencing used unsorted PBMCs, collected around 10 years after starting antiretroviral therapy. The origin of the receptors is a man aged 25-40 years with HIV.

The chain uses TRBV2 and TRBJ1-2; the D gene is possibly TRBD1 (5 bases). The CDR3 runs 12 residues. Trimming shortened V by 4 bases and J by 8 bases, and 11 bases separated the two germline ends. Per germline, CDR1 SNHLY and CDR2 FYNNEI. DNA of the CDR3: TGTGCCAGCAGTGGTGACAGTCAAGGCTACACCTTC. Translated, it gives CASSGDSQGYTF.

This sequence joins TRBV13 and TRBJ2-1; the match to TRBD1 covers 7 bases. The junction had 7 bases not matched to a gene; V was cut back by 6 bases and J by 8 bases. CDR1 PRHDT and CDR2 FYEKMQ come from the germline V gene (reference sequence). CDR3 size: 13 residues. The CDR3: CASSFDRVYEQFF. The CDR3 DNA follows: TGTGCCAGCAGTTTCGACAGGGTATATGAGCAGTTCTTC.

This chain links TRBV27 with TRBJ2-7; TRBD1 is a possible D gene (6 bases). In germline, CDR1 is MNHEY, CDR2 SMNVEV (reference sequence). Trimming pared 4 bases from V and 5 bases from J, leaving 12 bases between. This CDR3 spans 13 amino acids. DNA of the CDR3: TGTGCCAGCAGTTCAGAGACAGGTCACGAGCAGTACGTC. It specifies CASSSETGHEQYV.

The V gene is TRBV7-2, the J gene TRBJ1-2; tentative D call: TRBD1 (5 bases). This CDR3 is 14 amino acids long. The ends were cut back, 7 bases at V and 0 bases at J, with 12 bases in the middle. In germline, CDR1 is SGHTA, CDR2 FQGNSA. The CDR3 region is CASTTGGANYGYTF. CDR3 coding DNA: TGTGCCAGCACCACCGGGGGAGCTAACTATGGCTACACCTTC.

The chain has TRBV18 and TRBJ2-7; a possible D gene is TRBD1 (5 bases). Trimming took 5 bases from V and 2 from J, leaving 19 bases between them. Germline values: CDR1 KGHSH, CDR2 LQKENI. The CDR3 contains 16 residues. The CDR3 loop reads CASSSLSGKVAYEQYF. DNA of the CDR3: TGTGCCAGCTCATCACTGTCAGGGAAAGTGGCCTACGAGCAGTACTTC.

The chain joins TRBV29-1 to TRBJ2-5; 11 bases agree with TRBD2. Germline CDR1 and CDR2: SQVTM and ANQGSEA. This CDR3 comprises 14 residues. Losses at the gene ends were 4 bases for V and 3 bases for J; bases not matched to a gene: 4. CDR3 bases: TGCAGCGTTGGATCTAGCGGGGGGAAAGAGACCCAGTACTTC. Translating it yields CSVGSSGGKETQYF.

The gene calls are TRBV7-9 and TRBJ1-1; D possibly corresponds to TRBD1 (6 bases). V was pared by 5 bases and J by 1 base, with 14 bases between. The germline V gene has CDR1 SEHNR and CDR2 FQNEAQ (reference sequence). The CDR3 runs 15 residues. CDR3 in amino acids: CASSLVGGSNTEAFF. The CDR3 nucleotides read TGTGCCAGCAGCCTGGTAGGGGGATCGAACACTGAAGCTTTCTTT.

The chain links TRBV7-9 to TRBJ2-4, with D uncertain. Looked up from germline, CDR1 is SEHNR and CDR2 is FQNEAQ (reference sequence). The CDR3 consists of 11 residues. V lost 5 bases and J lost 6, with 5 bases in between. This chain's CDR3 is CASSTINIQYF. The CDR3 region has the DNA TGTGCCAGCAGCACCATAAACATTCAGTACTTC.

The V gene is TRBV6-5, the J gene TRBJ2-3; D remains unclear. Germline V gene data show CDR1 as MNHEY and CDR2 as SVGAGI. The V end was cut by 6 bases, the J end by 4 bases, with 11 bases between. CDR3 length: 13 amino acids. This CDR3 is CASRDLSADTQYF. The CDR3 nucleotides read TGTGCCAGCAGAGATTTGTCGGCAGATACGCAGTATTTT.

The V gene is TRBV27, the J gene TRBJ2-7; 8 bases match TRBD1. This CDR3 is built from 17 residues. CDR1 is MNHEY, CDR2 SMNVEV, per germline (reference sequence). Unmatched junction bases numbered 10, after V lost 2 bases and J lost 1 base. CDR3 nucleotide sequence: TGTGCCAGCAGTTTACGTCAGACAGGGGACTCTTCCTACGAGCAGTACTTC. Its translation: CASSLRQTGDSSYEQYF.

This sequence joins TRBV18 and TRBJ2-4; TRBD2 agrees at 8 bases. V shed 2 bases and J 9 bases; nucleotides not matched to a gene: 6. Looked up from germline, CDR1 is KGHSH and CDR2 is LQKENI. CDR3 length equals 14 residues. In DNA form, the CDR3 reads TGTGCCAGCTCACCAATCAGCGGGGGCGGCATTCAGTACTTC. This encodes CASSPISGGGIQYF.

This chain connects TRBV6-1 to TRBJ2-1; 7 bases line up with TRBD1. Losses at the gene ends were 1 base for V and 5 bases for J; bases not matched to a gene: 5. The CDR3 has 15 residues. Germline V CDR1 and CDR2: MNHNS, SASEGT. The CDR3 sequence is CASSEGWGQHNEQFF. Written as DNA, the CDR3 is TGTGCCAGCAGTGAAGGTTGGGGACAGCACAATGAGCAGTTCTTC.

The CDR3 here is CASSLGGRLGPQHF. In DNA form, the CDR3 reads TGTGCCAGCAGCTTAGGGGGGCGATTGGGGCCCCAGCATTTT. This chain uses TRBV7-2 with TRBJ1-5, with D tentatively TRBD1 (6 bases). The CDR3 is 14 amino acids. V lost 1 base and J 9 bases, leaving 13 bases between the germline ends. The germline V gene encodes CDR1 SGHTA and CDR2 FQGNSA.

The V and J genes are TRBV9 and TRBJ2-5; D remains unclear. The CDR3 contains 13 residues. The V and J ends lost 0 bases and 5 bases respectively, with 8 bases between them. Germline CDR1 SGDLS, CDR2 YYNGEE. CDR3 protein: CASSVERSETQYF. As DNA, the CDR3 is TGTGCCAGCAGCGTAGAAAGGAGTGAGACCCAGTACTTC.

This chain links TRBV6-1 with TRBJ1-5; D is perhaps TRBD1 (5 bases). Germline CDR1 and CDR2: MNHNS and SASEGT. V was pared by 1 base and J by 6 bases, with 16 bases between. The CDR3 runs 16 residues. The CDR3 DNA sequence: TGTGCCAGCAGTGAAGAACGCGGCAGGGTATTTCAGCCCCAGCATTTT. As protein: CASSEERGRVFQPQHF.

The chain uses TRBV5-1 and TRBJ2-5; 10 positions match TRBD1. V lost 9 bases and J lost 2; bases outside the gene matches: 10. CDR3 length equals 15 residues. Germline CDR1 SGHRS, CDR2 YFSETQ. This CDR3 is CATGVGTGAQETQYF. The CDR3 coding sequence is TGCGCCACCGGGGTTGGGACAGGGGCACAAGAGACCCAGTACTTC.

J is TRBJ2-7 and V is TRBV5-1; 9 bases are shared with TRBD2. This CDR3 is 15 amino acids long. Germline V gives CDR1 SGHRS, CDR2 YFSETQ. Losses at the gene ends were 2 bases for V and 2 bases for J; bases not matched to a gene: 5. The CDR3 loop is CASSLGTSLPYEQYF. CDR3 nucleotides: TGCGCCAGCAGCTTAGGGACTAGCTTACCCTACGAGCAGTACTTC.

V and J are TRBV5-4 and TRBJ1-1; D gene ambiguous. V lost 0 bases and J 3 bases, leaving 12 bases between the germline ends. The germline CDR1 and CDR2 sequences are SGHNT and YYREEE (reference sequence). This CDR3 region has 15 residues. CDR3 in amino acids: CASSLASEMDTEAFF. In DNA form, the CDR3 reads TGTGCCAGCAGCTTGGCCAGCGAAATGGACACTGAAGCTTTCTTT.

This chain uses TRBV9 with TRBJ1-3, with no clear D. The germline V and J ends were trimmed by 4 bases and 0 bases, with 26 bases remaining between them. CDR3 length: 20 residues. Germline V gives CDR1 SGDLS, CDR2 YYNGEE. The DNA of the CDR3 is TGTGCCAGCAGCTTTGCAGTTGAGGGCCCGGGGATACTCTCTGGAAACACCATATATTTT. Its protein is CASSFAVEGPGILSGNTIYF.

V usage is TRBV5-6 and J usage is TRBJ2-3; no definite D call. The CDR3 consists of 15 residues. Germline CDR1 and CDR2: SGHDT and YYEEEE. With 2 bases removed from V and 0 bases from J, the gap between germline ends came to 10 bases. The CDR3 DNA sequence: TGTGCCAGCAGCTTCCAGATGGCTAGCACAGATACGCAGTATTTT. Its protein is CASSFQMASTDTQYF.

V usage is TRBV2 and J usage is TRBJ1-2; D may be TRBD1 (6 bases). Per germline, CDR1 SNHLY and CDR2 FYNNEI. This CDR3 has 13 amino acids. Trimming left V 8 bases short and J 3 bases short, with 13 bases between. The CDR3 here is CASVGGADYGYTF. CDR3 coding DNA: TGTGCCAGCGTAGGGGGTGCTGACTATGGCTACACCTTC.

This sequence joins TRBV7-8 and TRBJ2-7; the match to TRBD2 covers 13 bases. Germline V gene sequence: CDR1 SGHVS, CDR2 FQNEAQ. V shed 5 bases and J 2 bases; nucleotides not matched to a gene: 6. The CDR3 consists of 16 residues. CDR3 loop: CASSDRLAGGTYEQYF. In DNA form, the CDR3 reads TGTGCCAGCAGCGACAGACTAGCGGGGGGAACCTACGAGCAGTACTTC.

By sample fraction, this clone is large. The V call is TRBV2, the J call TRBJ2-7, with TRBD2 matching over 11 bases. Germline V CDR1 and CDR2: SNHLY, FYNNEI. Trimming cost V 9 bases and J 2 bases; bases outside gene matches: 12. CDR3 length: 16 residues. The CDR3 protein is CASADQIAGGPYEQYF. CDR3 sequence (DNA): TGTGCCAGTGCCGACCAAATAGCGGGGGGGCCCTACGAGCAGTACTTC.

This chain connects TRBV7-8 to TRBJ2-3; TRBD1 agrees at 9 bases. There are 15 residues in the CDR3. Germline CDR1 SGHVS, CDR2 FQNEAQ. J gave up 0 bases and V 3 bases, and 1 base lay outside the gene matches. The DNA of the CDR3 is TGTGCCAGCAGCTTGGACAGGGGCAGCACAGATACGCAGTATTTT. It encodes CASSLDRGSTDTQYF.

The rearrangement joins TRBV6-5 to TRBJ2-5; no clear D. CDR3 length: 13 residues. V was clipped by 6 bases and J by 4 bases, with 12 bases between them. CDR1 is MNHEY and CDR2 is SVGAGI in the germline V gene. The CDR3 spells CASRVDGGETQYF. DNA of the CDR3: TGTGCCAGCAGGGTCGACGGTGGAGAGACCCAGTACTTC.

V gene TRBV6-1 combines with J gene TRBJ2-1, with D unresolved. V lost 6 bases to trimming and J lost 6 bases, with 9 bases between them. The CDR3 covers 12 residues. Germline-derived CDR1 and CDR2 are MNHNS and SASEGT. The CDR3 region is CASRRRLNEQFF. The CDR3 DNA is TGTGCCAGCAGGAGACGGCTCAATGAGCAGTTCTTC.

The rearrangement links TRBV15 to TRBJ1-5; 9 bases agree with TRBD1. CDR3 size: 16 residues. J gave up 3 bases and V 1 base, and 4 bases lay outside the gene matches. Per germline, CDR1 LNHNV and CDR2 YYDKDF (reference sequence). The CDR3 nucleotides are TGTGCCACCAGCAGAGGGGGACAGGGACCCAATCAGCCCCAGCATTTT. Residues: CATSRGGQGPNQPQHF.

The chain carries TRBV28 and TRBJ2-7; D may correspond to TRBD1 or TRBD2 (5 bases each). V was pared by 2 bases and J by 3 bases, with 5 bases between. The CDR3 runs to 12 residues. CDR1 and CDR2 from the germline V gene are MDHEN and SYDVKM. The CDR3 region is CASSLGGYEQYF. The CDR3 DNA reads as TGTGCCAGCAGTTTAGGGGGCTACGAGCAGTACTTC.

This clone was detected only once. This chain uses TRBV4-1 with TRBJ1-6; weak D call: TRBD1 (5 bases). From germline, CDR1 is MGHRA and CDR2 YSYEKL. CDR3 length: 15 amino acids. Trimming removed 0 bases at V and 7 bases at J, with 10 bases between. The CDR3 reads CASSQERTLNSPLHF. CDR3 nucleotide sequence: TGCGCCAGCAGCCAAGAGAGGACACTAAATTCACCCCTCCACTTT.

This chain links TRBV5-1 with TRBJ2-3; no reliable D call. Germline CDR1 is SGHRS and CDR2 is YFSETQ. The CDR3 totals 14 residues. Trimming removed 2 bases at V and 4 bases at J, with 11 bases between. CDR3 nucleotide sequence: TGCGCCAGCAGCTTCTTGAGCGAAGCAGATACGCAGTATTTT. Protein product: CASSFLSEADTQYF.

The rearrangement uses TRBV11-2 and TRBJ2-7, with D unresolved. This CDR3 is 14 amino acids long. The germline V gene has CDR1 SGHAT and CDR2 FQNNGV. The V end was cut by 2 bases, the J end by 2 bases, with 10 bases between. The CDR3 protein is CASSLISRPYEQYV. The DNA of the CDR3 is TGTGCCAGCAGCTTAATAAGCAGACCCTACGAGCAGTACGTC.